What follows are 29 T cell receptor beta chains derived from one specimen sequenced in a study of blood T cells in healthy people across ages. For the second PCR, which ran for roughly 7 to 11 cycles, a sample-barcoded 5' primer and a J-beta primer mix were used. TCRdb processed the 5' RACE reads anew with MiXCR; each CDR3 protein has one entry. The repertoire includes 1,500,000 or so distinct CDR3 sequences, about 45% of them detected once, and 4% sits in the top ten. The sample comprised blood. The receptor source for this set is a young woman in good health.

This clonotype was recorded a few times. The chain couples TRBV5-1 to TRBJ1-3, with D uncertain. Trimming shortened V by 0 bases and J by 0 bases, and 7 bases separated the two germline ends. From germline, CDR1 is SGHRS and CDR2 YFSETQ. There are 15 residues in the CDR3. The CDR3 is CASSLGFGSGNTIYF. The CDR3 coding sequence is TGCGCCAGCAGCTTGGGATTCGGCTCTGGAAACACCATATATTTT.

This chain joins TRBV9 and TRBJ2-1; TRBD2 agrees at 7 bases. In germline, CDR1 is SGDLS, CDR2 YYNGEE. The CDR3 totals 17 residues. J lost 0 bases, V lost 5 bases, and 11 bases had no gene match. CDR3 bases: TGTGCCAGCAGACTAGGGCAGGGCGGGAGCTCCTACAATGAGCAGTTCTTC. Its translation: CASRLGQGGSSYNEQFF.

The rearrangement links TRBV7-2 to TRBJ1-1; D perhaps matches TRBD1 (5 bases). Looked up from germline, CDR1 is SGHTA and CDR2 is FQGNSA. This CDR3 has 17 amino acids. The ends were cut back, 1 base at V and 9 bases at J, with 24 bases in the middle. The CDR3 loop is CASSLGGKYGRWGKAFF. As DNA, the CDR3 is TGTGCCAGCAGCTTAGGGGGAAAGTATGGAAGGTGGGGGAAAGCTTTCTTT.

The chain combines TRBV7-2 with TRBJ1-5, with D possibly TRBD1 on 6 matching bases. CDR3 size: 15 residues. Germline V CDR1 and CDR2: SGHTA, FQGNSA. Trimming removed 6 bases from V and 4 bases from J, with 16 bases in between. The CDR3 nucleotides are TGTGCCAGCAGACGAACCGGGGACACAAATCAGCCCCAGCATTTT. Translated: CASRRTGDTNQPQHF.

This clonotype was counted only a few times. V usage is TRBV4-1 and J usage is TRBJ2-4; D might be TRBD1 or TRBD2, each matching 5 bases. Germline loops: CDR1 MGHRA, CDR2 YSYEKL. V lost 4 bases and J 0 bases, leaving 13 bases between the germline ends. CDR3 length: 16 residues. CDR3 protein: CASSPRDGLAKNIQYF. CDR3 sequence (DNA): TGCGCCAGCAGCCCTCGGGACGGACTAGCCAAAAACATTCAGTACTTC.

The V call is TRBV4-3, the J call TRBJ2-7, with 11 positions matching TRBD2. V was pared by 4 bases and J by 4 bases, with 12 bases of the junction left unmatched. The CDR3 extends over 17 amino acids. CDR1 and CDR2 from the germline V gene are LGHNA and YSLEER. The CDR3 DNA reads as TGCGCCAGCAGCCCTTCTATTAGCGGGAGGGAGAAGTACGAGCAGTACTTC. It is translated as CASSPSISGREKYEQYF.

This clonotype turned up a few times. This chain links TRBV30 with TRBJ2-1; D ambiguous. The V gene's germline CDR1 is GTSNPN and CDR2 SVGIG (reference sequence). The CDR3 loop spans 12 amino acids. Trimming took off 2 bases at V and 3 bases at J, with 5 bases between the two ends. CDR3 loop: CAWSIYYNEQFF. The CDR3 DNA sequence: TGTGCCTGGAGTATATACTACAATGAGCAGTTCTTC.

The J gene is TRBJ2-3, the V gene TRBV27; 7 bases fit TRBD2. Germline V CDR1 and CDR2: MNHEY, SMNVEV (reference sequence). The CDR3 has 16 residues. Trimming took 3 bases from V and 0 from J; bases not matched to a gene: 6. As DNA, the CDR3 is TGTGCCAGCAGTTTGAACAGCGGGATTAGCACAGATACGCAGTATTTT. This translates into CASSLNSGISTDTQYF.

Concerning this clonotype: A read error is possible here, since a much larger clone lies one base away. The chain couples TRBV27 to TRBJ1-2; D gene unclear. CDR3 size: 13 residues. CDR1 and CDR2 from the germline V gene are MNHEY and SMNVEV (reference sequence). Trimming cost V 6 bases and J 1 base, with 9 bases left between them. The CDR3 coding sequence is TGTGCCAGCAGAGCTCAAGTTAACTATGGCTACACCTTC. Its translation: CASRAQVNYGYTF.

V is TRBV7-7 and J is TRBJ2-1, with 12 bases aligning to TRBD2. The CDR3 has 16 residues. The germline CDR1 and CDR2 sequences are SSHAT and FNYEAQ (reference sequence). The V segment lost 5 bases and the J segment 8 bases; nucleotides outside the gene matches: 10. The DNA of the CDR3 is TGTGCCAGCAGCATACGGACTAGCGGGGTGTTGGATGAGCAGTTCTTC. Encoded protein: CASSIRTSGVLDEQFF.

The chain employs TRBV27 and TRBJ2-3; 7 bases align to TRBD2. CDR1 is MNHEY, CDR2 SMNVEV, per germline (reference sequence). V lost 4 bases, J lost 0 bases, and 4 bases stayed unmatched. This CDR3 has 15 amino acids. The DNA for the CDR3 is TGTGCCAGCAGTTCCGGACTAGTTAGCACAGATACGCAGTATTTT. It codes for CASSSGLVSTDTQYF.

This clonotype appeared a single time. The chain recombines TRBV7-2 with TRBJ2-5, with D perhaps TRBD2 (5 bases). The germline V gene encodes CDR1 SGHTA and CDR2 FQGNSA. V was shortened by 1 base and J by 13 bases, with 13 bases between the two germline ends. The length of the CDR3 is 12 residues. CDR3 nucleotides: TGTGCCAGCAGCTTAGAAGGCCTAGCATGGTACTTC. Protein sequence: CASSLEGLAWYF.

In its sample, this clonotype was seen a few times. The V gene is TRBV12-3 or TRBV12-4, the J gene TRBJ1-5; 7 nucleotides agree with TRBD1. The CDR3 extends over 16 amino acids. V lost 7 bases, J lost 0 bases, and 9 bases stayed unmatched. Here the CDR3 reads CASIGPGTASNQPQHF. CDR3 DNA sequence: TGTGCCAGCATCGGCCCGGGGACAGCTAGCAATCAGCCCCAGCATTTT.

The chain couples TRBV20-1 to TRBJ2-7; TRBD1 is a possible D gene (6 bases). Deletions cut 0 bases from V and 5 bases from J, with 14 bases between. Germline values: CDR1 DFQATT, CDR2 SNEGSKA (reference sequence). This CDR3 region has 14 residues. The CDR3 loop is CSARDGQRADEQYF. In nucleotides, the CDR3 is TGCAGTGCTAGAGACGGACAGAGAGCCGACGAGCAGTACTTC.

This clonotype came up a few times. The chain recombines TRBV10-3 with TRBJ2-7; D is undetermined. This CDR3 is built from 13 residues. V lost 2 bases to trimming and J lost 0 bases, with 5 bases between them. Germline loops: CDR1 ENHRY, CDR2 SYGVKD. CDR3 in amino acids: CAISEGYSYEQYF. In DNA form, the CDR3 reads TGTGCCATCAGTGAGGGATACTCCTACGAGCAGTACTTC.

This clonotype was recorded once. This may come from a read error, since a much larger clone is one base off. The chain is built from TRBV7-2 and TRBJ2-7; no firm D call. The CDR3 length is 14 residues. Trimming cost V 4 bases and J 6 bases, with 16 bases left between them. Germline assignment: CDR1 SGHTA and CDR2 FQGNSA. The DNA of the CDR3 is TGTGCCAGCAGCTGGGCCCCCAAGGTAGGCGAGCAGTACTTC. It yields the protein CASSWAPKVGEQYF.

This clonotype has more than one count but fewer than ten. The rearrangement uses TRBV6-5 and TRBJ2-1; tentatively, D is TRBD1 (5 bases). Trimming pared 0 bases from V and 8 bases from J, leaving 17 bases between. Germline CDR1 is MNHEY and CDR2 is SVGAGI. The CDR3 is 16 residues long. CDR3 sequence reads: CASSYSKTNPGHEQFF. The CDR3 DNA reads as TGTGCCAGCAGTTACTCGAAAACTAACCCAGGGCATGAGCAGTTCTTC.

This clonotype was counted between two and nine times. The chain combines TRBV6-6 with TRBJ2-3; D is possibly TRBD2 (5 bases). Trimming pared 2 bases from V and 5 bases from J, leaving 14 bases between. Germline V gene data show CDR1 as MNHNY and CDR2 as SVGAGI (reference sequence). This CDR3 region has 15 residues. The CDR3 sequence is CASSYVAPAGDTQYF. CDR3 nucleotide sequence: TGTGCCAGCAGTTACGTAGCCCCGGCGGGAGATACGCAGTATTTT.

The V and J genes are TRBV6-5 and TRBJ2-1; 8 bases are shared with TRBD1. The CDR3 covers 15 residues. V trimming: 2 bases; J trimming: 4 bases; junction bases outside the gene matches: 4. CDR1 and CDR2 (germline): MNHEY, SVGAGI. CDR3 coding DNA: TGTGCCAGCAGTTACAGGGACAGGCGGTACAATGAGCAGTTCTTC. Its translation: CASSYRDRRYNEQFF.

J is TRBJ2-2 and V is TRBV20-1; TRBD2 aligns across 12 bases. Germline CDR1 and CDR2: DFQATT and SNEGSKA (reference sequence). The CDR3 has 16 residues. Germline trimming cut 5 bases from V and 3 bases from J; bases unmatched to any gene: 7. CDR3 DNA sequence: TGCAGTGCTCCCGGACTAGCGGGATTCGACACCGGGGAGCTGTTTTTT. This codes for CSAPGLAGFDTGELFF.

The sample holds a few counts of this clonotype. In DNA form, the CDR3 reads TGTGCCAGCAGCTTCTTCCTTGAGTTTCAAGAGACCCAGTACTTC. Translating gives CASSFFLEFQETQYF. The chain recombines TRBV5-5 with TRBJ2-5; D is ambiguous. The CDR3 contains 15 residues. V was trimmed by 2 bases and J by 2 bases, leaving 13 bases between them. In germline, CDR1 is SGHKS, CDR2 YYEKEE (reference sequence). Full variable domain (remainder filled in from reference TRBV5-5 and TRBJ2-5): DAGVTQSPTHLIKTRGQQVTLRCSPISGHKSVSWYQQVLGQGPQFIFQYYEKEERGRGNFPDRFSARQFPNYSSELNVNALLLGDSALYLCASSFFLEFQETQYFGPGTRLLVL.

The chain is built from TRBV19 and TRBJ1-5, with unresolved D. CDR3 length equals 14 residues. Germline CDR1 reads LNHDA; CDR2 reads SQIVND (reference sequence). Deletions cut 3 bases from V and 3 bases from J, with 9 bases between. The CDR3 is CASSIPRNNQPQHF. In nucleotides, the CDR3 is TGTGCCAGTAGTATCCCCCGGAACAATCAGCCCCAGCATTTT.

J is TRBJ1-2 and V is TRBV13, with D uncertain. Between the trimmed V and J ends, which lost 3 bases and 2 bases, there was a span of 13 bases. The CDR3 spans 15 residues. Germline CDR1 reads PRHDT; CDR2 reads FYEKMQ (reference sequence). The CDR3 DNA sequence: TGTGCCAGCAGCTTCGGACCGGGAGTAAACTATGGCTACACCTTC. The encoded protein is CASSFGPGVNYGYTF. Full variable domain (missing parts from reference TRBV13 and TRBJ1-2): AAGVIQSPRHLIKEKRETATLKCYPIPRHDTVYWYQQGPGQDPQFLISFYEKMQSDKGSIPDRFSAQQFSDYHSELNMSSLELGDSALYFCASSFGPGVNYGYTFGSGTRLTVV.

This clonotype was seen a handful of times. The rearrangement links TRBV27 to TRBJ2-3; 7 bases are a match to TRBD2. V lost 2 bases, J lost 6 bases, and 2 bases stayed unmatched. There are 13 residues in the CDR3. Germline CDR1 reads MNHEY; CDR2 reads SMNVEV (reference sequence). The CDR3 coding sequence is TGTGCCAGCAGTTTAAGCGGGGTCGATACGCAGTATTTT. This codes for CASSLSGVDTQYF.

This clonotype was found a few times. The chain has TRBV6-5 and TRBJ1-2, with D tentatively TRBD1 (5 bases). Trimming cost V 10 bases and J 1 base, with 13 bases left between them. Germline V CDR1 and CDR2: MNHEY, SVGAGI. The CDR3 has 13 amino acids. The DNA of the CDR3 is TGTGCCATCAGAGGGACGAATAACTATGGCTACACCTTC. Translating gives CAIRGTNNYGYTF.

This clonotype appeared a few times. CDR3: CSVVSGARGYTF. CDR3 nucleotide sequence: TGCAGCGTTGTGTCGGGGGCTCGGGGCTACACCTTC. This chain links TRBV29-1 with TRBJ1-2; maybe TRBD1 (6 bases). The CDR3 covers 12 residues. V was pared by 4 bases and J by 8 bases, with 14 bases between. The germline CDR1 and CDR2 sequences are SQVTM and ANQGSEA. The full variable domain, completed using reference TRBV29-1 and TRBJ1-2, is SAVISQKPSRDICQRGTSLTIQCQVDSQVTMMFWYRQQPGQSLTLIATANQGSEATYESGFVIDKFPISRPNLTFSTLTVSNMSPEDSSIYLCSVVSGARGYTFGSGTRLTVV.

The chain combines TRBV20-1 with TRBJ2-1, with 9 bases lining up with TRBD2. This CDR3 has 18 amino acids. Germline loops: CDR1 DFQATT, CDR2 SNEGSKA (reference sequence). V lost 6 bases, J lost 8 bases, and 23 bases stayed unmatched. For the CDR3, the DNA is TGCAGTGCCTCGGCGAAGGGGCGGGGGGGCCGTAATAGCGATGAGCAGTTCTTC. This sequence encodes CSASAKGRGGRNSDEQFF.

This clonotype was counted between two and nine times. This chain connects TRBV12-3 or TRBV12-4 to TRBJ1-2; TRBD1 aligns across 10 bases. The CDR3 spans 15 residues. With 2 bases clipped from V and 4 bases from J, the junction kept 4 bases outside the gene matches. CDR3 in DNA: TGTGCCAGCAGTTTAAAGGACAGGGGGACCTATGGCTACACCTTC. It translates to CASSLKDRGTYGYTF.

The chain carries TRBV27 and TRBJ1-5, with 8 positions matching TRBD1. The CDR3 runs 14 residues. CDR1 and CDR2 (germline): MNHEY, SMNVEV (reference sequence). Trimming took 5 bases from V and 6 from J; bases not matched to a gene: 6. The CDR3 region is CASSADRDRQPQHF. The CDR3 DNA follows: TGTGCCAGCAGTGCGGACAGGGATCGTCAGCCCCAGCATTTT.